This T cell receptor (beta chain) was profiled in a study of blood T cell repertoires in COVID-19. Participants, 18 to 89 years old, spanned fewer than 25 US areas. The CDR3 runs 16 residues. Per germline, CDR1 SGHRS and CDR2 YFSETQ. Losses at the gene ends were 3 bases for V and 7 bases for J; bases not matched to a gene: 8. The protocol was immunoSEQ multiplex PCR, while the TCRdb copy is restricted to in-frame clones and leaves out a portion. The table includes just over 250,000 clones, around 84% detected once. This clone was detected a few times. The clonotype comes from a man younger than 40 with acute COVID-19. The chain uses TRBV5-1 and TRBJ2-2; 11 nucleotides match TRBD1. The source material was PBMCs or T cells enriched from blood (not recorded which). This CDR3 reads CASSSRTGGAGGELFF. CDR3 coding DNA: TGCGCCAGCAGCTCCCGGACAGGGGGCGCGGGCGGGGAGCTGTTTTTT.